One TCR beta chain is described in this entry. Its antigen is undetermined. The data belong to a study of cytomegalovirus exposure and HLA in healthy donors. At the level of the study: The roughly 700 first-cohort repertoires shared a platform with the 120 or so validation repertoires, as reported in a later analysis.

This CDR3 spans 14 amino acids. Germline CDR1 is SNHLY and CDR2 is FYNNEI. Trimming pared 10 bases from V and 4 bases from J, leaving 17 bases between. Findings and caveats of the study: In vitro work confirmed that a few CMV-associated chains recognize CMV antigens.

The donors were part of the approximately 120-subject validation cohort, which stood apart from the 666-subject first cohort. Only in-frame clones appear in the TCRdb table, and some are missing; sequencing was by immunoSEQ multiplex PCR. The repertoire consists of 120,000 or so clones, with about 87% occurring once and the leading ten covering 1.9%. This chain joins TRBV2 and TRBJ1-5; no firm D call. The clonotype was recovered from a woman aged 18-35 years in good health and CMV-seronegative. Sequenced sample: PBMCs. The CDR3 nucleotides are TGTGCCACCCAACCGGACGGACTAAATCAGCCCCAGCATTTT. It codes for CATQPDGLNQPQHF.